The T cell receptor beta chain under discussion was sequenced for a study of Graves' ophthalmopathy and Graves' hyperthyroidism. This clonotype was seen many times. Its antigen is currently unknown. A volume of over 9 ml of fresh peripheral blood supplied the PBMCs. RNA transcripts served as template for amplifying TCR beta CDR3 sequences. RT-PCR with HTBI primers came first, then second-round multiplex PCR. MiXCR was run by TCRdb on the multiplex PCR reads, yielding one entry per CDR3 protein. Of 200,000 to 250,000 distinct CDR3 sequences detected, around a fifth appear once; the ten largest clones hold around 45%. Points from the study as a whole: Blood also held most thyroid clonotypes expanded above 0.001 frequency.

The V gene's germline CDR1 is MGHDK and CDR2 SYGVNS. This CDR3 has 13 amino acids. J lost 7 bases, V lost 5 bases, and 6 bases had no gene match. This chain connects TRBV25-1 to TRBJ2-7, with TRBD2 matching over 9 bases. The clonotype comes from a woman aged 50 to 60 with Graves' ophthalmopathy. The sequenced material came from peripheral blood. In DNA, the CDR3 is TGTGCCAGCAGTTCCAGCGGGAGGACGGAGCAGTACTTC. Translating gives CASSSSGRTEQYF.